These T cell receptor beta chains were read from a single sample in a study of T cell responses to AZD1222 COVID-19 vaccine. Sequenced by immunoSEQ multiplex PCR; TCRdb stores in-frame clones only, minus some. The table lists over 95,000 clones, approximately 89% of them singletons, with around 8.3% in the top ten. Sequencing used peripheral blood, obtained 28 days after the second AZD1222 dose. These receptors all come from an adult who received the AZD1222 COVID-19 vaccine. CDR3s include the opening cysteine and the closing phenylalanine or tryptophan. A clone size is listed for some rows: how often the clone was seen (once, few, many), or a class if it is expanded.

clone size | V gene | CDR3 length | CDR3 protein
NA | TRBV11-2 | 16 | CASSLGASGIYNEQFF
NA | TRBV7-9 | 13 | CASSRTDTGELFF
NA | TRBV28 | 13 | CASRDTLATEAFF
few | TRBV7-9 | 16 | CASSLIDRVALDEQYF
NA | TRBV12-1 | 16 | CASSFRQPRVNQPQHF
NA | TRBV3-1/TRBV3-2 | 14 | CASSQGGNNSPLHF
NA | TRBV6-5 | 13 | CASRDRGQDGYTF
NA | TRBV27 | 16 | CASSSRLAGLSDTQYF
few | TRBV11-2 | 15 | CASSFRTESSYEQYF
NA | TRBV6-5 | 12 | CASRRTGAEAFF
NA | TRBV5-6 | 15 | CASSGARSGANVLTF
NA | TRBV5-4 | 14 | CASSSTVMNTEAFF
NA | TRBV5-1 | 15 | CASSTKGSDYTEAFF
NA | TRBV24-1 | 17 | CATSDPLPGGTQNEQFF
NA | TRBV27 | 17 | CASSLRVAGGNLYEQYF
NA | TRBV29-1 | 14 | CSVRPGALPNEQFF
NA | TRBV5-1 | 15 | CASSFLEAVTDTQYF
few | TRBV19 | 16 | CASSRGTYPSGNTIYF
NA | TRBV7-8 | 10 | CASSPRTQYF
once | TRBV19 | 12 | CASSFSTDTQYF
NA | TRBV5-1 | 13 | CASSTYSNEKLFF
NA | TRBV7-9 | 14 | CASSPNSGGTEAFF
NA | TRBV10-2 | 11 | CASSEGDTQYF